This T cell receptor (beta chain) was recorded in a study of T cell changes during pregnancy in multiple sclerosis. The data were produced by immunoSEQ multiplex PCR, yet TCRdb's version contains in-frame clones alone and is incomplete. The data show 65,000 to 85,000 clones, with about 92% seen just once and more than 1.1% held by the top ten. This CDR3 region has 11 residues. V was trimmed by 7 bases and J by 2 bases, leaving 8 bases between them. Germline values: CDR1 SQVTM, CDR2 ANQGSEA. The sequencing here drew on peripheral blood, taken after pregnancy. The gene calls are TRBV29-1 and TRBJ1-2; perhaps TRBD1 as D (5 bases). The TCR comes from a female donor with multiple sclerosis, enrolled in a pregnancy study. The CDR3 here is CSAQGNYGYTF. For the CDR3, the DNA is TGCAGCGCCCAGGGAAACTATGGCTACACCTTC.